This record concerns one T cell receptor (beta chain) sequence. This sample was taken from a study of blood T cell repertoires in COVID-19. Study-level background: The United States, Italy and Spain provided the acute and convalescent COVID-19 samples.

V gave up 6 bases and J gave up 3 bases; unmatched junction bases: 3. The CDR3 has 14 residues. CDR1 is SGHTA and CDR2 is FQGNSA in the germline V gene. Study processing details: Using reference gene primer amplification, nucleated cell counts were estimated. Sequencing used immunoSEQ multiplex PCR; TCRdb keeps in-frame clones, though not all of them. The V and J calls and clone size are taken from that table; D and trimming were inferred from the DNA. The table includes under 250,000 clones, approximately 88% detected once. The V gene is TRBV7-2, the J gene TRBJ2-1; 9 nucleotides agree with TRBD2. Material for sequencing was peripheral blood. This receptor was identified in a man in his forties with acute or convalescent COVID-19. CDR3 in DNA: TGTGCCAGCAGGGGACTAGCAAACTACAATGAGCAGTTCTTC. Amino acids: CASRGLANYNEQFF.